The clone carrying this T cell receptor (beta chain) occurred many times. The data derive from a study of T-cell memory formation after mild COVID-19. Employing constant-segment primers, 5'RACE generated TCR alpha and TCR beta cDNA libraries bearing sample barcodes and UMIs. TCRdb fed the 5' RACE reads into MiXCR, producing one record per CDR3 protein. The sample contains 380,000 or so distinct CDR3 sequences, roughly 13% of which appear only once. Trimming shortened V by 7 bases and J by 2 bases, and 14 bases separated the two germline ends. The CDR3 runs to 14 residues. The clonotype comes from a young man who had mild COVID-19 (a few samples of this study predate the infection). Cell type and time point are not known. This chain uses TRBV12-3 or TRBV12-4 with TRBJ2-5; D might be TRBD1 (5 bases). The sample taken for sequencing was PBMCs or a T cell subset sorted from them (not recorded which). The CDR3 loop reads CASKPGWTQETQYF. The CDR3 bases are TGTGCCAGCAAACCTGGGTGGACACAAGAGACCCAGTACTTC.